The sequence of this TCR beta chain was determined in a study of T cell responses to AZD1222 COVID-19 vaccine. Findings and limits, study-wide: All repertoire sampling was performed exclusively after the peak T cell response. Within unmutated variant regions lay the reported targets of nearly half of spike-specific TCRs.

This clone was observed once. Its target is unknown. The assay was immunoSEQ multiplex PCR, and TCRdb's table has in-frame clones only and misses some. Among 200,000 to 250,000 clones listed, around 94% were seen once. The sequencing here drew on peripheral blood, taken 28 days after the second dose of the MenACWY control vaccine. This TCR was recovered from an adult who received the MenACWY meningococcal vaccine as a control.

CDR3 residues: CASSQEAWLMNTEAFF. CDR3 DNA sequence: TGCGCCAGCAGCCAAGAGGCATGGCTCATGAACACTGAAGCTTTCTTT. The rearrangement links TRBV4-1 to TRBJ1-1, with unresolved D. The germline V and J ends were trimmed by 0 bases and 0 bases, with 11 bases remaining between them. This CDR3 comprises 16 residues. CDR1 and CDR2 (germline): MGHRA, YSYEKL.